A selection of T cell receptor beta chains follows, all from one sample in a study of T-cell reconstitution after alpha-beta-depleted transplantation in children. A single record per CDR3 protein comes from TCRdb applying MiXCR to the PCR reads. The table records fewer than 350,000 distinct CDR3 sequences, 11% of them present only once. Material: peripheral blood, obtained 180 days after TCRalphabeta/CD19-depleted stem cell transplant. The receptors stem from a male patient aged 2 to 9 who had a stem cell transplant for chronic granulomatous disease, so the T cells may come from the graft donor. The CDR3 runs from the conserved cysteine through the conserved F or W.

v_call: TRBV7-3
j_call: TRBJ2-7
cdr3_aa: CASSLKDNYEQYF

v_call: TRBV28
j_call: TRBJ2-2
cdr3_aa: CASIGGASLNGVGELFF

v_call: TRBV7-2
j_call: TRBJ2-1
cdr3_aa: CASSPVTRASSYNEQFF

v_call: TRBV24-1
j_call: TRBJ1-5
cdr3_aa: CATCIRQYLNQPQHF

v_call: TRBV25-1
j_call: TRBJ2-7
cdr3_aa: CASSDVEATSYEQYF

v_call: TRBV7-2
j_call: TRBJ2-1
cdr3_aa: CASRLAGVFNEQFF

v_call: TRBV4-2
j_call: TRBJ2-1
cdr3_aa: CASSQGGRGANYNEQFF

v_call: TRBV6-5
j_call: TRBJ1-5
cdr3_aa: CASSYFPGDQPQHF

v_call: TRBV7-6
j_call: TRBJ2-6
cdr3_aa: CASSRGPGANVLTF

v_call: TRBV27
j_call: TRBJ2-7
cdr3_aa: CASSTGGASYEQYF

v_call: TRBV6-7
j_call: TRBJ2-7
cdr3_aa: CASWDRPYEQYF

v_call: TRBV10-2
j_call: TRBJ2-1
cdr3_aa: CASSDAGDYNEQFF

v_call: TRBV7-9
j_call: TRBJ2-6
cdr3_aa: CASSFSAGEDGANVLTF

v_call: TRBV28
j_call: TRBJ2-1
cdr3_aa: CASSPLAGAYNEQFF

v_call: TRBV19
j_call: TRBJ2-5
cdr3_aa: CASSPQGQGAATQYF

v_call: TRBV14
j_call: TRBJ1-1
cdr3_aa: CASSQERHLNTEAFF

v_call: TRBV12-3/TRBV12-4
j_call: TRBJ2-7
cdr3_aa: CATGGSRYEQYF

v_call: TRBV27
j_call: TRBJ2-2
cdr3_aa: CASSPLGQRYTGELFF

v_call: TRBV5-1
j_call: TRBJ2-1
cdr3_aa: CASSGTGSWAYNEQFF

v_call: TRBV10-3
j_call: TRBJ2-4
cdr3_aa: CAISEAGQTKNIQYF